This TCR beta chain came from a study of post-analysis software for immune sequencing data. Study conclusions and caveats: Relative to controls, patients had five TRBV segments at higher frequency, with TRBV5-6, TRBV5-1 and TRBV20-1 among these.

Per the germline V gene, CDR1 is MNHNY and CDR2 is SVGAGI (reference sequence). V gave up 6 bases and J gave up 3 bases, with 18 bases separating them. This CDR3 contains 16 residues. The TCR beta cDNA libraries carried unique molecular identifiers. MiXCR was run by TCRdb on the PCR reads, yielding one entry per CDR3 protein. This sample has about 430,000 distinct CDR3 sequences; 30% to 45% occur once, and the top ten carry approximately 7.7%. On this clonotype: Its antigen is as yet unknown.

The source is a girl aged 2-10 years with multiple sclerosis. The chain carries TRBV6-6 and TRBJ2-1, with TRBD2 as a possible D gene (6 bases). Sequenced: blood. This CDR3 reads CASSRRAGRFYNEQFF. The CDR3 DNA reads TGTGCCAGCAGCAGACGCGCGGGGAGATTCTACAATGAGCAGTTCTTC.